The 16 T cell receptor beta chains below all came from one sample that was sequenced in a study of shared clonotypes between healthy human individuals. Method: immunoSEQ multiplex PCR; TCRdb's copy keeps in-frame clones and lacks some. Of 2 million to 2.5 million clones listed, approximately 94% are singletons. The sample comprised naive CD4+ T cells sorted from blood. Subset indicated: CD45RA+ positively selected. The receptor source for this set is a man between 18 and 29 years old in good health.

This clone was seen just once. V and J are TRBV7-2 and TRBJ1-1; D not resolved. V was pared by 0 bases and J by 7 bases, with 9 bases between. The CDR3 runs to 13 residues. From germline, CDR1 is SGHTA and CDR2 FQGNSA. CDR3 DNA: TGTGCCAGCAGCTTAGCGCTAGGGATTGAAGCTTTCTTT. Translation gives CASSLALGIEAFF.

The V gene is TRBV11-1, the J gene TRBJ2-1; D is unresolved. This CDR3 region has 13 residues. V lost 1 base to trimming and J lost 9 bases, with 10 bases between them. Germline CDR1 and CDR2: SGHAT and FQDESV (reference sequence). The CDR3 loop is CASSLVVAGEQFF. The CDR3 DNA is TGTGCCAGCAGCTTAGTGGTCGCTGGTGAGCAGTTCTTC. Based on the CDR3 plus reference TRBV11-1 and TRBJ2-1, the full variable domain is EAEVAQSPRYKITEKSQAVAFWCDPISGHATLYWYRQILGQGPELLVQFQDESVVDDSQLPKDRFSAERLKGVDSTLKIQPAELGDSAMYLCASSLVVAGEQFFGPGTRLTVL.

This chain joins TRBV11-3 and TRBJ2-6; D is perhaps TRBD1 (6 bases). CDR3 length: 18 amino acids. Germline V gene sequence: CDR1 SGHNT, CDR2 YENEEA. With 5 bases removed from V and 0 bases from J, the gap between germline ends came to 17 bases. CDR3 in amino acids: CASSPRTVGVSGANVLTF. Written as DNA, the CDR3 is TGTGCCAGCAGCCCCCGGACAGTAGGAGTCTCTGGGGCCAACGTCCTGACTTTC. The variable domain in full, with the rest retrieved from reference TRBV11-3 and TRBJ2-6, is EAGVVQSPRYKIIEKKQPVAFWCNPISGHNTLYWYLQNLGQGPELLIRYENEEAVDDSQLPKDRFSAERLKGVDSTLKIQPAELGDSAVYLCASSPRTVGVSGANVLTFGAGSRLTVL.

The chain couples TRBV11-2 to TRBJ1-4; D not certain. Germline CDR1 is SGHAT and CDR2 is FQNNGV. This CDR3 spans 15 amino acids. V lost 5 bases to trimming and J lost 8 bases, with 18 bases between them. CDR3 sequence: CASSLLGGMGEKLFF. CDR3 bases: TGTGCCAGCAGCCTACTGGGAGGGATGGGCGAAAAACTGTTTTTT.

The chain has TRBV28 and TRBJ1-6; D is unclear. The germline CDR1 and CDR2 sequences are MDHEN and SYDVKM. Trimming took 3 bases from V and 7 from J, leaving 7 bases between them. The CDR3 runs 13 residues. This CDR3 is CASSLDANSPLHF. The CDR3 region has the DNA TGTGCCAGCAGTTTGGATGCGAATTCACCCCTCCACTTT.

This sequence joins TRBV7-3 and TRBJ2-7; no clear D gene. CDR3 length equals 15 residues. V lost 2 bases and J lost 3, with 14 bases in between. Germline CDR1 SGHTA, CDR2 FQGTGA. The CDR3 DNA follows: TGTGCCAGCAGCTTAGAGGAAACGGGCTACTACGAGCAGTACTTC. Translation gives CASSLEETGYYEQYF.

The rearrangement joins TRBV5-1 to TRBJ1-6, with 7 bases identical to TRBD1. Germline loops: CDR1 SGHRS, CDR2 YFSETQ. The V and J ends lost 2 bases and 9 bases, in that order; junction bases with no gene match: 8. The CDR3 totals 15 residues. The CDR3: CASSLTQGLTSPLHF. The CDR3, as DNA: TGCGCCAGCAGCTTAACACAGGGGCTTACTTCACCCCTCCACTTT.

The genes are TRBV10-2 and TRBJ1-3; D unclear. The CDR3 is 14 residues long. Germline V lookup: CDR1 WSHSY, CDR2 SAAADI. Trimming cost V 4 bases and J 0 bases, with 7 bases left between them. CDR3 protein: CASSAQDSGNTIYF. The CDR3 nucleotides are TGCGCCAGCAGTGCCCAGGACTCTGGAAACACCATATATTTT.

The chain recombines TRBV12-5 with TRBJ1-5, with D perhaps TRBD1 (6 bases). Germline V gene lookup returns CDR1 LGHNT and CDR2 FRNRAP. The CDR3 totals 13 residues. Trimming left V 7 bases short and J 7 bases short, with 14 bases between. CDR3 amino acids: CASALDRRQPQHF. CDR3 in DNA: TGTGCTAGTGCCCTTGACAGGAGACAGCCCCAGCATTTT. Together with reference TRBV12-5 and TRBJ1-5, the CDR3 gives the full variable domain: DARVTQTPRHKVTEMGQEVTMRCQPILGHNTVFWYRQTMMQGLELLAYFRNRAPLDDSGMPKDRFSAEMPDATLATLKIQPSEPRDSAVYFCASALDRRQPQHFGDGTRLSIL.

V is TRBV2 and J is TRBJ1-2; D ambiguous. This CDR3 contains 15 residues. Deletions cut 5 bases from V and 4 bases from J, with 17 bases between. CDR1 is SNHLY, CDR2 FYNNEI, per germline. CDR3 sequence (DNA): TGTGCCAGCAGTCCAAGTGGTCGGGGTAGCTATGGCTACACCTTC. Translating gives CASSPSGRGSYGYTF.

This chain connects TRBV10-3 to TRBJ2-5; D gene ambiguous. CDR1 is ENHRY, CDR2 SYGVKD, per germline. With 9 bases removed from V and 5 bases from J, the gap between germline ends came to 16 bases. The CDR3 sequence is 13 residues long. The CDR3 is CAITARLSETQYF. In DNA, the CDR3 is TGTGCCATTACCGCCAGGCTCTCGGAGACCCAGTACTTC.

The chain combines TRBV11-2 with TRBJ2-2, with 7 bases that match TRBD1. V shed 5 bases and J 0 bases; nucleotides not matched to a gene: 9. This CDR3 is built from 17 residues. Per germline, CDR1 SGHAT and CDR2 FQNNGV. This CDR3 reads CASSPRDRPPNTGELFF. The CDR3 DNA follows: TGTGCCAGCAGCCCACGGGACAGACCACCGAACACCGGGGAGCTGTTTTTT.

This sequence joins TRBV27 and TRBJ2-7; 8 bases map to TRBD1. Trimming took 7 bases from V and 6 from J; bases not matched to a gene: 11. In germline, CDR1 is MNHEY, CDR2 SMNVEV (reference sequence). This CDR3 is built from 14 residues. CDR3 nucleotides: TGTGCCAGCACCCCCGGTCAGGGGGCTCTCGAGCAGTACTTC. It specifies CASTPGQGALEQYF.

The V and J genes are TRBV18 and TRBJ1-6; 7 nucleotides match TRBD1. The V gene end was trimmed by 2 bases and the J gene end by 9 bases; junction bases not matched to a gene: 1. The CDR3 extends over 13 amino acids. Looked up from germline, CDR1 is KGHSH and CDR2 is LQKENI. CDR3 loop: CASSPDRVSPLHF. Here the CDR3 DNA reads TGTGCCAGCTCACCAGACAGGGTTTCACCCCTCCACTTT.

This chain uses TRBV18 with TRBJ2-1; 10 nucleotides match TRBD2. The CDR3 loop spans 16 amino acids. Per the germline V gene, CDR1 is KGHSH and CDR2 is LQKENI. V shed 0 bases and J 6 bases; nucleotides not matched to a gene: 5. The CDR3, as DNA: TGTGCCAGCTCACCACCGATAGCGGGAGGCGGCAATGAGCAGTTCTTC. This gives the protein CASSPPIAGGGNEQFF.

The chain employs TRBV5-1 and TRBJ2-5, with 7 nucleotides matching TRBD1. Germline V lookup: CDR1 SGHRS, CDR2 YFSETQ. V lost 4 bases, J lost 2 bases, and 8 bases stayed unmatched. This CDR3 comprises 15 residues. CDR3 sequence: CASSTLPGQQETQYF. CDR3 nucleotide sequence: TGCGCCAGCAGCACGCTACCGGGACAGCAAGAGACCCAGTACTTC.